This TCR beta chain came from a study of blood T cell repertoires in COVID-19. The assay was immunoSEQ multiplex PCR, and TCRdb's table has in-frame clones only and misses some. Of about 180,000 clones listed, 75% to 90% were seen once; the top ten hold about 7%. Seattle patients were enrolled while actively infected and followed longitudinally. V lost 4 bases and J 0 bases, leaving 11 bases between the germline ends. Germline-derived CDR1 and CDR2 are SGHDT and YYEEEE. The CDR3 loop spans 15 amino acids. The chain joins TRBV5-6 to TRBJ1-3; D remains unclear. This clonotype was sampled from a woman aged 40 to 50 with COVID-19, enrolled during active disease. The specimen sequenced was peripheral blood. Here the CDR3 reads CASSRRRNSGNTIYF. CDR3 DNA sequence: TGTGCCAGCAGCCGGAGACGGAACTCTGGAAACACCATATATTTT.